This T cell receptor (beta chain) comes out of a study of T cells in Graves' hyperthyroidism and ophthalmopathy. Study-level information: Peripheral blood was taken when the disease was first diagnosed, before any treatment began. Whole-study findings and limits: Most expanded thyroid clonotypes above 0.001 recurred in blood.

The J segment lost 4 bases and the V segment lost 1 base, leaving 7 bases of the junction unmatched. CDR1 and CDR2 from the germline V gene are MNHNS and SASEGT. The CDR3 is 16 amino acids. TCR beta CDR3 regions were amplified from RNA transcripts. Primed by the HTBI set, a first-round RT-PCR was run on the TCR CDR3. TCRdb analysed the multiplex PCR reads with MiXCR anew, one entry per CDR3 protein. Of about 300,000 distinct CDR3 sequences detected, around 20% appear once; the ten largest clones hold less than 40%. In this sample, this clonotype turned up many times. Its cognate antigen is unknown. The chain uses TRBV6-1 and TRBJ1-5; the match to TRBD1 covers 7 bases. This sequence originates from a man aged 45 to 65 with Graves' ophthalmopathy. Sequencing was done on a sample of blood. The CDR3 reads CASSEGRGSDNQPQHF. The DNA for the CDR3 is TGTGCCAGCAGTGAAGGCAGGGGGTCGGATAATCAGCCCCAGCATTTT.